A single sample gave rise to the 13 T cell receptor beta chains below, sequenced in a study of T cells after yellow fever vaccination. One entry per CDR3 protein results from TCRdb running MiXCR on the 5' RACE reads. The repertoire consists of around 88,000 distinct CDR3 sequences, with about an eighth occurring once and the leading ten covering around 24%. The material was CD8+ T cells not binding an NS4B(214-222) dextramer, sorted from PBMCs, obtained roughly 20 days after the first yellow fever vaccination. The receptors stem from a man younger than 30 who received the YFV17D yellow fever vaccine.

The chain is built from TRBV12-3 or TRBV12-4 and TRBJ2-3; a possible D gene is TRBD2 (6 bases). V lost 3 bases and J 5 bases, leaving 15 bases between the germline ends. This CDR3 contains 15 residues. The CDR3 here is CASSFTKGGEDTQYF. As DNA, the CDR3 is TGTGCCAGCAGTTTTACCAAAGGAGGGGAAGATACGCAGTATTTT.

V usage is TRBV7-9 and J usage is TRBJ1-1; a possible D gene is TRBD1 (5 bases). This CDR3 comprises 15 residues. Germline V CDR1 and CDR2: SEHNR, FQNEAQ (reference sequence). Deletions cut 3 bases from V and 3 bases from J, with 14 bases between. In DNA, the CDR3 is TGTGCCAGCAGCTTTATTCTTTTGGGGGACACTGAAGCTTTCTTT. Its translation is CASSFILLGDTEAFF.

This clonotype has just a few counts. The chain has TRBV5-5 and TRBJ2-2; the D is unclear. Trimming took 2 bases from V and 2 from J, leaving 7 bases between them. This CDR3 has 14 residues. Germline V gives CDR1 SGHKS, CDR2 YYEKEE (reference sequence). The CDR3 sequence: CASSFASNTGELFF. The CDR3 DNA sequence: TGTGCCAGCAGCTTCGCCAGCAACACCGGGGAGCTGTTTTTT.

This clonotype was detected a few times. The chain joins TRBV7-9 to TRBJ2-5; TRBD1 matches at 7 bases. Germline CDR1 SEHNR, CDR2 FQNEAQ (reference sequence). J was trimmed by 4 bases and V by 0 bases; bases with no gene match: 5. The CDR3 loop spans 15 amino acids. The CDR3 nucleotides read TGTGCCAGCAGCTTAGCGGGACAGCCAGGAGAGACCCAGTACTTC. It specifies CASSLAGQPGETQYF.

CDR3 in amino acids: CATSREVLLAGISDEQFF. CDR3 DNA: TGTGCCACCAGCAGAGAAGTATTACTAGCGGGTATCAGCGATGAGCAGTTCTTC. This rearrangement joins TRBV15 to TRBJ2-1; TRBD2 aligns across 9 bases. The V and J ends lost 0 bases and 8 bases, in that order; junction bases with no gene match: 14. From germline, CDR1 is LNHNV and CDR2 YYDKDF (reference sequence). CDR3 size: 18 residues.

The chain joins TRBV29-1 to TRBJ1-4, with a possible D match to TRBD1 (6 bases). The germline gives CDR1 SQVTM, CDR2 ANQGSEA. Trimming removed 6 bases at V and 13 bases at J, with 15 bases between. CDR3 length: 11 residues. The CDR3 bases are TGCAGCGTACGGCGGGGGGGCGGACTGTTTTTT. Protein product: CSVRRGGGLFF.

The J gene is TRBJ2-5, the V gene TRBV10-2, with D perhaps being TRBD1 or TRBD2 (5 bases each). The CDR3 loop spans 14 amino acids. Germline V gene lookup returns CDR1 WSHSY and CDR2 SAAADI. The germline V and J ends were trimmed by 8 bases and 9 bases, with 22 bases remaining between them. DNA for the CDR3: TGCGCCAGCGGCAGCTTAGGGACCCAGGAGGCCCAGTACTTC. It is translated as CASGSLGTQEAQYF.

This clonotype turned up a few times. The chain has TRBV5-6 and TRBJ2-7; D is unclear. The CDR3 totals 15 residues. V lost 1 base and J 0 bases, leaving 11 bases between the germline ends. Germline-derived CDR1 and CDR2 are SGHDT and YYEEEE. CDR3 region: CASSLLGPTSYEQYV. Written as DNA, the CDR3 is TGTGCCAGCAGCTTGTTAGGTCCAACCTCCTACGAGCAGTACGTC.

The rearrangement joins TRBV4-1 to TRBJ2-7; no clear D. V shed 0 bases and J shed 6 bases, with 6 bases lying between them. The CDR3 totals 12 residues. The V gene's germline CDR1 is MGHRA and CDR2 YSYEKL. CDR3: CASSQEPGEQYF. The CDR3 DNA reads as TGCGCCAGCAGCCAAGAACCAGGCGAGCAGTACTTC.

The CDR3 DNA reads as TGTGCCAGCAGCGATGGACTAGCGTTTGGAGATACGCAGTATTTT. Translation gives CASSDGLAFGDTQYF. The V call is TRBV9, the J call TRBJ2-3; 9 bases map to TRBD2. The length of the CDR3 is 15 residues. From germline, CDR1 is SGDLS and CDR2 YYNGEE. J gave up 5 bases and V 3 bases, and 7 bases lay outside the gene matches.

This chain uses TRBV11-3 with TRBJ2-1; D is unresolved. V was cut by 6 bases and J by 5 bases, with 8 bases left in between. The CDR3 has 12 amino acids. CDR1 and CDR2 (germline): SGHNT, YENEEA. The CDR3 loop is CASSYLNNEQFF. In DNA form, the CDR3 reads TGTGCCAGCAGTTACCTGAACAATGAGCAGTTCTTC.

The chain joins TRBV5-1 to TRBJ1-1, with 10 bases matching TRBD1. J gave up 1 base and V 0 bases, and 3 bases lay outside the gene matches. Germline V gene lookup returns CDR1 SGHRS and CDR2 YFSETQ. The CDR3 sequence is 16 residues long. Written as DNA, the CDR3 is TGCGCCAGCAGCTTGGAGGGACAGGGGTGGAACACTGAAGCTTTCTTT. Translated, it gives CASSLEGQGWNTEAFF.

The chain employs TRBV12-3 or TRBV12-4 and TRBJ1-2; D remains unclear. V gave up 6 bases and J gave up 3 bases, with 5 bases separating them. CDR3 length equals 11 residues. As DNA, the CDR3 is TGTGCCAGCAGCCGATACTATGGCTACACCTTC. Protein: CASSRYYGYTF.